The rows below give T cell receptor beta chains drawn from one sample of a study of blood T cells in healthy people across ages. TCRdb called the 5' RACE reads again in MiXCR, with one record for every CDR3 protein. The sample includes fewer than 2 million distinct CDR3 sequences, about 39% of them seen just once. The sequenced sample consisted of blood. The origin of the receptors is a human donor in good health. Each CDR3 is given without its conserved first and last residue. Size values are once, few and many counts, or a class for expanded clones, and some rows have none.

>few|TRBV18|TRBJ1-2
ASSPQAGTANYGYT
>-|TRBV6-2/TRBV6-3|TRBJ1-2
ASSDRTGGRIIRGYT
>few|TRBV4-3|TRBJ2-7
ASSQVLRGNSFEQY
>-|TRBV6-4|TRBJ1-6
ASSDSGGNSPLH
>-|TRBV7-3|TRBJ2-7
ASSYREGSEQY
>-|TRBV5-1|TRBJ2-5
ASSFRSGELETQY
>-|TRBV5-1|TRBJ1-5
ASSLVTSQGNTNQPQH
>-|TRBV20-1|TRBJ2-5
SARASTTRGVQY
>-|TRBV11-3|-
ASSNLGAFHEQY
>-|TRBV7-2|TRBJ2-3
ASGSPPEPDTQY
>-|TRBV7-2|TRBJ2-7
ASSLWTRLEQY
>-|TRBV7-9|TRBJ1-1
ASSLASRDRIRAF
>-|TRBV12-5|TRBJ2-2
ASGSDTLNTGELF
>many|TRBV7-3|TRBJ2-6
ASSVFGQGFFTGANVLT
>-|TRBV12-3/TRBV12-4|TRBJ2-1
ASSEDGGSTGEQF
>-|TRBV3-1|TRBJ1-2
ASSQGKAGLNYGYT
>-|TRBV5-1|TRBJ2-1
ASSLAYGQF
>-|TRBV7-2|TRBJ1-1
ASSLAGGTGIGTEAF
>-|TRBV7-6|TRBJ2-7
ASSLYRAGTLY
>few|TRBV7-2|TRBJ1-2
ASSSTHTLVDYGYT
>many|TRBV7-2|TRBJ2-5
ASSLALGTQY
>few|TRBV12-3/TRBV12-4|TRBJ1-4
ASSDGQGDEKLF